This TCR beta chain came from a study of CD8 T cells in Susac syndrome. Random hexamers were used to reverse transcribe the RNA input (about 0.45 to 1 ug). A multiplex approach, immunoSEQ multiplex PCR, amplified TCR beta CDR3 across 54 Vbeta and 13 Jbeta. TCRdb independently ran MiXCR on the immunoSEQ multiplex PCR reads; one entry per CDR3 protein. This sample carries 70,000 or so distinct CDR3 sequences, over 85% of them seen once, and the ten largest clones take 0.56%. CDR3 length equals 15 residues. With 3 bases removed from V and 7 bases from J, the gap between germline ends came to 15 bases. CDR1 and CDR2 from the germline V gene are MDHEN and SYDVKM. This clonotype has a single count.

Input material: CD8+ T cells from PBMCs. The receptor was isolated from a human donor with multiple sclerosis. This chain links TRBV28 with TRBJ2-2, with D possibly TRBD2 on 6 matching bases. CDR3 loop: CASSLSRDLRGELFF. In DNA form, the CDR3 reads TGTGCCAGCAGTTTGAGCAGGGACTTACGCGGGGAGCTGTTTTTT.